This T cell receptor beta chain appears in the sequencing data of a study of T cell responses to AZD1222 COVID-19 vaccine. For the study at large: Both about-4-week and about-12-week second-dose recipients were combined.

General study findings and limits: Recipients of two AZD1222 doses showed rising Spike-specific TCR breadth and depth.

Data came from immunoSEQ multiplex PCR; TCRdb stores just in-frame clones and leaves some out. The profile shows about 110,000 clones, around nine tenths of them singletons. In its sample, this clone is medium-sized. What it binds is unknown. The CDR3 has 16 residues. Germline-derived CDR1 and CDR2 are MNHEY and SVGEGT. Trimming removed 7 bases at V and 0 bases at J, with 18 bases between. This TCR was sampled from an adult in good health. V gene TRBV6-2 or TRBV6-3 combines with J gene TRBJ1-1, with D uncertain. The specimen comprised peripheral blood, sampled on day 0 of AZD1222 vaccination. The DNA of the CDR3 is TGTGCCAGCACCCCAACCCCGACCGGATTGAACACTGAAGCTTTCTTT. It translates to CASTPTPTGLNTEAFF.